A single sample gave rise to the 4 T cell receptor beta chains below, sequenced in a study of blood T cell repertoires in COVID-19 (TCRdb year 2020). Receptors were amplified or captured by the immunoSEQ multiplex PCR assay. TCRdb obtained this table from immuneACCESS and retained in-frame rearrangements with V and J assigned. These tables miss some clones; where compared with another copy, unresolved V genes account for less than half of the shortfall, and the remainder is unexplained. This sample lists tens of thousands of clones; 90% were detected once. The ten most abundant clones make up 1.4% to 1.5% of the sample. Sequencing was done on a sample of peripheral blood. Every receptor here comes from a man aged 45-65 years with acute or convalescent COVID-19.

The gene calls are TRBV7-9 and TRBJ2-1; 7 nucleotides align to TRBD2. Germline assignment: CDR1 SEHNR and CDR2 FQNEAQ (reference sequence). The CDR3 is 14 residues long. The V gene end was trimmed by 0 bases and the J gene end by 6 bases; junction bases not matched to a gene: 2. The CDR3 spells CASSLAGTTNEQFF. CDR3 DNA: TGTGCCAGCAGCTTAGCTGGGACTACCAATGAGCAGTTCTTC.

V gene TRBV7-2 combines with J gene TRBJ2-7; D might be TRBD2 (6 bases). The germline V gene has CDR1 SGHTA and CDR2 FQGNSA. The V gene lost 5 bases and the J gene lost 4 bases, with 12 bases spanning the gap. The CDR3 extends over 13 amino acids. The CDR3: CASSPAGQYEQYF. CDR3 nucleotide sequence: TGTGCCAGCAGCCCAGCGGGCCAATACGAGCAGTACTTC.

The chain couples TRBV27 to TRBJ1-5; weak D call: TRBD1 (5 bases). The CDR3 runs 17 residues. Germline loops: CDR1 MNHEY, CDR2 SMNVEV (reference sequence). The V and J ends lost 6 bases and 3 bases respectively, with 21 bases between them. For the CDR3, the DNA is TGTGCCAGCAGAGGGCTAGGCGGGGGGACGGTCAATCAGCCCCAGCATTTT. As protein: CASRGLGGGTVNQPQHF.

This clone has more than one count but fewer than ten. The chain carries TRBV28 and TRBJ1-1; no clear D gene. The CDR3 runs to 13 residues. Deletions cut 1 base from V and 5 bases from J, with 8 bases between. Germline-derived CDR1 and CDR2 are MDHEN and SYDVKM. CDR3 protein: CASSLSRVTEAFF. CDR3 DNA sequence: TGTGCCAGCAGTTTATCCCGGGTAACTGAAGCTTTCTTT.